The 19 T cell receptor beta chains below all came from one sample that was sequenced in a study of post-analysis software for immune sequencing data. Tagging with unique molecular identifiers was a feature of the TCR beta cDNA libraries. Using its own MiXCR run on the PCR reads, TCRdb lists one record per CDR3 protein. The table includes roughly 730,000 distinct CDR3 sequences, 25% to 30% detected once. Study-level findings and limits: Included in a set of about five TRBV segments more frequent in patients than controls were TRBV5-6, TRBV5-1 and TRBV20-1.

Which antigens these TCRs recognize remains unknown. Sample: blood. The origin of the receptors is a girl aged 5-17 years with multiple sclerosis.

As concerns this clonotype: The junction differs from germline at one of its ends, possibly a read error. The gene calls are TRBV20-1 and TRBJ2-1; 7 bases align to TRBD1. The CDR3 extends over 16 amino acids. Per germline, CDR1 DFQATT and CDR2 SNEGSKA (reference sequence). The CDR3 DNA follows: TGCAGCGCTAGACCTCCGAGGGGGACAGATTACAATGAGCAGTTCTTC. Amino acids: CSARPPRGTDYNEQFF.

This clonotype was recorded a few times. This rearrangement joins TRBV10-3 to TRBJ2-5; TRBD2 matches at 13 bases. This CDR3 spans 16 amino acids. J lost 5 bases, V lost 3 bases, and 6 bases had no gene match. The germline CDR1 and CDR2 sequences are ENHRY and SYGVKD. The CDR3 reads CAISDTSGRAPETQYF. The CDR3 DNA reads TGTGCCATCAGTGACACTAGCGGGAGGGCCCCGGAGACCCAGTACTTC.

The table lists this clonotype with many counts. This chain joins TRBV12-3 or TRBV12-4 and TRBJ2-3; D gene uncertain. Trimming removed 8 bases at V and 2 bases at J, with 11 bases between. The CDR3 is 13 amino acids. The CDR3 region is CASQTGLTDTQYF. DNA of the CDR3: TGTGCCAGCCAGACCGGGCTCACAGATACGCAGTATTTT.

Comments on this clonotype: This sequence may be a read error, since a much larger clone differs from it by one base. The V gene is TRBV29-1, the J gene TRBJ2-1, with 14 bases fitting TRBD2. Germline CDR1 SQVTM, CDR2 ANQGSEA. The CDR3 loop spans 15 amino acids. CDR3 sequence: CSVEPGLAGDNERFF. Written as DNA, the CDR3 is TGCAGCGTCGAACCGGGACTAGCGGGAGATAATGAGCGGTTCTTC.

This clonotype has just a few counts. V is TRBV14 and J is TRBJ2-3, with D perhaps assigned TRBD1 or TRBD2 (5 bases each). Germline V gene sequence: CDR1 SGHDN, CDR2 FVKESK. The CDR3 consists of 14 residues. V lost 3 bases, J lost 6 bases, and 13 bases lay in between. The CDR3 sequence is CASSQGRTYDTQYF. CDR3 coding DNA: TGTGCCAGCAGCCAGGGACGGACTTATGATACGCAGTATTTT. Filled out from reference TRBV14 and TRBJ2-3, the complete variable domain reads EAGVTQFPSHSVIEKGQTVTLRCDPISGHDNLYWYRRVMGKEIKFLLHFVKESKQDESGMPNNRFLAERTGGTYSTLKVQPAELEDSGVYFCASSQGRTYDTQYFGPGTRLTVL.

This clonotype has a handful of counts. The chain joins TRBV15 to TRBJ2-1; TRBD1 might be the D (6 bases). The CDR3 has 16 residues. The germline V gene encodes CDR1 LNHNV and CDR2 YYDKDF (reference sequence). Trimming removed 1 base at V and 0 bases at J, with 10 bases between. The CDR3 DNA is TGTGCCACCAGCAGAGTGTTAGGGGGCTCCTACAATGAGCAGTTCTTC. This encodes CATSRVLGGSYNEQFF.

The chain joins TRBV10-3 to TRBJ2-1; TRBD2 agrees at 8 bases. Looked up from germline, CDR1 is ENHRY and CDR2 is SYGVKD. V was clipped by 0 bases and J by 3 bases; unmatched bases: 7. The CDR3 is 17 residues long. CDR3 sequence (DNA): TGTGCCATCAGTGAGTCGGAATTAGGGACTAGCTACAATGAGCAGTTCTTC. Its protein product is CAISESELGTSYNEQFF.

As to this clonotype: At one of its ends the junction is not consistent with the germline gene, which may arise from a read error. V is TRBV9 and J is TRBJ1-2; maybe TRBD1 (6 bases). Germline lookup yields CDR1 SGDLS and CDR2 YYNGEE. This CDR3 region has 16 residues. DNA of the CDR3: TGTGCCAGCAGCGAGGGAACAGGGTTTGGTCAGGATGGCTGCACCTTC. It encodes CASSEGTGFGQDGCTF.

The CDR3 DNA follows: TGCAGCGTTGAACTCGGGCTAGTCCCCGGGGAGCTGTTTTTT. Amino acids: CSVELGLVPGELFF. The chain has TRBV29-1 and TRBJ2-2; no definite D call. Trimming pared 2 bases from V and 6 bases from J, leaving 13 bases between. The V gene's germline CDR1 is SQVTM and CDR2 ANQGSEA. The CDR3 consists of 14 residues.

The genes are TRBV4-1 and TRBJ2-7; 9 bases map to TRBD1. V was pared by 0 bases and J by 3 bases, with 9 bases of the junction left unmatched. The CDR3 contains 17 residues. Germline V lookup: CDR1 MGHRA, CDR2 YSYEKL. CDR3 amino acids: CASSQDLLGQGIYEQYF. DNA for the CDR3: TGCGCCAGCAGCCAAGACCTCCTGGGACAGGGAATCTACGAGCAGTACTTC.

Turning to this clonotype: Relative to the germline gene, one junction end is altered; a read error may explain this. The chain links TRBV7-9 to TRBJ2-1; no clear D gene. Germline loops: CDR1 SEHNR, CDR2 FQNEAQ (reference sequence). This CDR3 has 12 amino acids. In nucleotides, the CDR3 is TGTGCCAGCAGCTTAGTCGCCTACGAGCACTACTTC. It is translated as CASSLVAYEHYF.

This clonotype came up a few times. The CDR3 is CASSQDRQSGGRGEQYF. For the CDR3, the DNA is TGCGCCAGCAGCCAAGATCGTCAGTCAGGAGGGCGAGGTGAGCAGTACTTC. V is TRBV4-3 and J is TRBJ2-5; D might be TRBD2 (6 bases). The CDR3 extends over 17 amino acids. The V end was cut by 0 bases, the J end by 11 bases, with 25 bases between. Germline CDR1 is LGHNA and CDR2 is YSLEER.

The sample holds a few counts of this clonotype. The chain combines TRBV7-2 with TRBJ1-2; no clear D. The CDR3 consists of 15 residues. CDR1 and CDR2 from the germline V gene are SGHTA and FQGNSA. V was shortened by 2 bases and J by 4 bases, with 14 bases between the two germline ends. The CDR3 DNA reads TGTGCCAGCAGCTTACTCCGGGTGTTGGGCTATGGCTACACCTTC. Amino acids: CASSLLRVLGYGYTF.

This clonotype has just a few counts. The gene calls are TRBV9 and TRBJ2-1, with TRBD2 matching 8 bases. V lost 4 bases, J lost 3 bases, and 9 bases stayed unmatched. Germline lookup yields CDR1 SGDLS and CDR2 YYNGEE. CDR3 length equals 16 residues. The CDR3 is CASSPSSGSGYNEQFF. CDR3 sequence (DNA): TGTGCCAGCAGCCCGTCCAGCGGGAGCGGCTACAATGAGCAGTTCTTC.

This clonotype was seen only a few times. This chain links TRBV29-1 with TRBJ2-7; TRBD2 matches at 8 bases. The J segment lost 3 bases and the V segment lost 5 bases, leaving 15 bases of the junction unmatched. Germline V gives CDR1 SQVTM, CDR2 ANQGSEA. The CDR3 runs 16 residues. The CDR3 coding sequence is TGCAGCGTTTCCTTAAATCGACTAGCGATAGACTACGAGCAGTACTTC. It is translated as CSVSLNRLAIDYEQYF.

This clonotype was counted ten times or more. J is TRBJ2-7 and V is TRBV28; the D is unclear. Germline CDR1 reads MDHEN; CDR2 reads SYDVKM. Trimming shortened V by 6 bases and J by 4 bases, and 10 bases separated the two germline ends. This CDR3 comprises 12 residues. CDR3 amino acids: CASSKRRYEQYF. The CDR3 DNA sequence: TGTGCCAGCAGCAAACGACGTTACGAGCAGTACTTC.

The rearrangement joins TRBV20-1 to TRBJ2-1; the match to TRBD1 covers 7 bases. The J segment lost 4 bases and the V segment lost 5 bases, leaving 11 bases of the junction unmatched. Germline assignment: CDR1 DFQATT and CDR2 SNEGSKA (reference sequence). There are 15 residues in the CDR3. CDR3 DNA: TGCAGTGCTGATGACGACAGGGATACTTACAATGAGCAGTTCTTC. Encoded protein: CSADDDRDTYNEQFF.

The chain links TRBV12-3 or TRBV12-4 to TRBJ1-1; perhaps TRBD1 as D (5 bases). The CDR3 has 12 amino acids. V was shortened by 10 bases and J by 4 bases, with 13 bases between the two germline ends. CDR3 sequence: CATQQEFTEAFF. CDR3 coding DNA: TGTGCCACCCAACAGGAATTCACTGAAGCTTTCTTT.

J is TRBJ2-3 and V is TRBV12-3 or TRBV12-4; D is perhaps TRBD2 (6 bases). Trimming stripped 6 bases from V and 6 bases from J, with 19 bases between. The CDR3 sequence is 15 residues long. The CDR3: CASSRGAVGSDTQYF. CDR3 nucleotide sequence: TGTGCCAGCAGCCGTGGTGCGGTCGGGAGTGATACGCAGTATTTT.